The present entry profiles one T cell receptor (beta chain) with its context. Its antigen is unknown. Reverse transcription of about 0.45 to 1 ug RNA used random hexamers. Amplification of TCR beta CDR3 spanned 54 Vbeta and 13 Jbeta via immunoSEQ multiplex PCR. TCRdb used MiXCR to reprocess the immunoSEQ multiplex PCR reads, holding one entry per CDR3 protein. The data show some 150,000 distinct CDR3 sequences, roughly 95% seen once. CDR1 and CDR2 from the germline V gene are SQVTM and ANQGSEA. The CDR3 is 16 residues long. J gave up 3 bases and V 4 bases, and 9 bases lay outside the gene matches. This specimen comes from a study of CD8 T cells in Susac syndrome. Negative isolation yielded the CD8+ and CD4+ T cells, while FACS enriched the TEMRA cells. General observations from the study: That the number of individuals in its TCR sequencing and HLA analysis was relatively small was acknowledged by the study.

Sequenced input: CD8+ T cells from PBMCs. The source of this sequence is a human donor with multiple sclerosis. This rearrangement joins TRBV29-1 to TRBJ2-1; 10 bases are shared with TRBD1. CDR3 protein: CSVATDRGRSYNEQFF. In DNA form, the CDR3 reads TGCAGCGTTGCTACCGACAGGGGGCGAAGCTACAATGAGCAGTTCTTC.